The 20 T cell receptor beta chains reported below all come from one sample, sequenced in a study of technical replicates of blood from a few donors. Libraries were prepared by immunoSEQ multiplex PCR; TCRdb keeps only in-frame clonotypes and omits some of them. The sample holds more than 90,000 clones, approximately 95% seen once. The sequencing sample was made of T cells isolated from PBMCs. These receptors all stem from a human donor in good health.

This clone was seen a handful of times. V is TRBV5-4 and J is TRBJ2-7; 10 bases match TRBD2. Per the germline V gene, CDR1 is SGHNT and CDR2 is YYREEE (reference sequence). CDR3 size: 14 residues. J lost 5 bases, V lost 0 bases, and 2 bases had no gene match. CDR3 sequence: CASSLGLAGDEQYF. The DNA of the CDR3 is TGTGCCAGCAGCTTGGGGCTAGCGGGAGACGAGCAGTACTTC.

The chain recombines TRBV9 with TRBJ2-3; no clear D. This CDR3 region has 16 residues. The V end was cut by 4 bases, the J end by 0 bases, with 15 bases between. Germline CDR1 is SGDLS and CDR2 is YYNGEE. The CDR3, as DNA: TGTGCCAGCAGCCGCCGCCCTACCCTGAGCACAGATACGCAGTATTTT. Protein sequence: CASSRRPTLSTDTQYF. The whole variable domain, remainder taken from reference TRBV9 and TRBJ2-3, is DSGVTQTPKHLITATGQRVTLRCSPRSGDLSVYWYQQSLDQGLQFLIQYYNGEERAKGNILERFSAQQFPDLHSELNLSSLELGDSALYFCASSRRPTLSTDTQYFGPGTRLTVL.

V gene TRBV28 combines with J gene TRBJ2-7, with D possibly being TRBD2 (6 bases). The CDR3 spans 17 residues. V lost 7 bases to trimming and J lost 3 bases, with 25 bases between them. The V gene's germline CDR1 is MDHEN and CDR2 SYDVKM. For the CDR3, the DNA is TGTGCCAGCAACCCCCAGGGTGGGCTAGCGCCCTTCTACGAGCAGTACTTC. As protein: CASNPQGGLAPFYEQYF.

The sample holds one count of this clone. The V gene is TRBV29-1, the J gene TRBJ1-3, with D possibly matching TRBD1 (6 bases). Trimming removed 3 bases from V and 2 bases from J, with 20 bases in between. The germline V gene has CDR1 SQVTM and CDR2 ANQGSEA. This CDR3 region has 17 residues. CDR3 sequence: CSVDATGGLGAGNTIYF. As DNA, the CDR3 is TGCAGCGTTGATGCGACAGGAGGACTGGGGGCTGGAAACACCATATATTTT.

As DNA, the CDR3 is TGTGCCATCCCAGGGCGTCAGGGGTCCTATGGCTACACCTTC. Amino acids: CAIPGRQGSYGYTF. The J gene is TRBJ1-2, the V gene TRBV28; a weak D match, TRBD1 (6 bases). V was shortened by 10 bases and J by 4 bases, with 19 bases between the two germline ends. Per germline, CDR1 MDHEN and CDR2 SYDVKM. This CDR3 is built from 14 residues.

The rearrangement uses TRBV5-1 and TRBJ2-4; possibly TRBD1 for D (6 bases). The V gene lost 2 bases and the J gene lost 1 base, with 7 bases spanning the gap. Germline CDR1 SGHRS, CDR2 YFSETQ. This CDR3 region has 14 residues. CDR3 nucleotide sequence: TGCGCCAGCAGCTTTCAGGGGGCCAAAAACATTCAGTACTTC. It translates to CASSFQGAKNIQYF. Looking up the rest from reference TRBV5-1 and TRBJ2-4 gives the full variable domain: KAGVTQTPRYLIKTRGQQVTLSCSPISGHRSVSWYQQTPGQGLQFLFEYFSETQRNKGNFPGRFSGRQFSNSRSEMNVSTLELGDSALYLCASSFQGAKNIQYFGAGTRLSVL.

This sequence joins TRBV5-1 and TRBJ2-7, with TRBD1 identical over 8 bases. V trimming: 4 bases; J trimming: 3 bases; junction bases outside the gene matches: 12. CDR1 is SGHRS, CDR2 YFSETQ, per germline. The CDR3 loop spans 16 amino acids. CDR3 region: CASSLRTGSDFYEQYF. CDR3 in DNA: TGCGCCAGCAGCCTAAGGACAGGGTCGGATTTCTACGAGCAGTACTTC. Drawing the rest from reference TRBV5-1 and TRBJ2-7, the complete variable domain is KAGVTQTPRYLIKTRGQQVTLSCSPISGHRSVSWYQQTPGQGLQFLFEYFSETQRNKGNFPGRFSGRQFSNSRSEMNVSTLELGDSALYLCASSLRTGSDFYEQYFGPGTRLTVT.

The genes are TRBV6-5 and TRBJ2-1, with TRBD2 as a possible D gene (5 bases). The CDR3 has 14 amino acids. Trimming stripped 5 bases from V and 9 bases from J, with 17 bases between. Germline CDR1 and CDR2: MNHEY and SVGAGI. CDR3 loop: CASSPSSRVGEQFF. CDR3 in DNA: TGTGCCAGCAGTCCCTCCTCGAGGGTTGGTGAGCAGTTCTTC.

This clone was seen a single time. The rearrangement joins TRBV2 to TRBJ1-4, with D unresolved. This CDR3 is 17 amino acids long. The V end was cut by 5 bases, the J end by 0 bases, with 16 bases between. Per the germline V gene, CDR1 is SNHLY and CDR2 is FYNNEI. The CDR3 DNA follows: TGTGCCAGCAGTCTGAGTGTTTTGGTTGCAACTAATGAAAAACTGTTTTTT. Its translation: CASSLSVLVATNEKLFF.

This clone turned up a few times. The rearrangement uses TRBV7-9 and TRBJ2-7, with 8 bases that match TRBD1. The germline V gene has CDR1 SEHNR and CDR2 FQNEAQ (reference sequence). CDR3 length equals 19 residues. With 4 bases clipped from V and 3 bases from J, the junction kept 20 bases outside the gene matches. CDR3: CASSSRAIGQGTPSYEQYF. Written as DNA, the CDR3 is TGTGCCAGCAGCTCTAGGGCGATAGGACAGGGCACCCCCAGCTACGAGCAGTACTTC.

V usage is TRBV7-9 and J usage is TRBJ2-3; TRBD2 matches 9 bases. Unmatched junction bases numbered 5, after V lost 4 bases and J lost 0 bases. The CDR3 consists of 16 residues. Germline V gene data show CDR1 as SEHNR and CDR2 as FQNEAQ (reference sequence). The chain's CDR3 is CASSSLSGGSTDTQYF. DNA of the CDR3: TGTGCCAGCAGCTCGCTTAGCGGGGGAAGCACAGATACGCAGTATTTT.

CDR3 residues: CASSLVAGGNTIYF. The CDR3 DNA sequence: TGTGCCAGCAGCTTAGTTGCAGGCGGAAACACCATATATTTT. The gene calls are TRBV11-2 and TRBJ1-3; unclear D gene. CDR1 is SGHAT, CDR2 FQNNGV, per germline. V was trimmed by 1 base and J by 4 bases, leaving 8 bases between them. The CDR3 consists of 14 residues.

The rearrangement links TRBV15 to TRBJ2-5; no clear D. CDR3 length: 12 residues. The V end was cut by 11 bases, the J end by 2 bases, with 12 bases between. Looked up from germline, CDR1 is LNHNV and CDR2 is YYDKDF (reference sequence). The CDR3 loop reads CASRGSQETQYF. CDR3 DNA: TGTGCCTCACGAGGATCTCAAGAGACCCAGTACTTC.

The J gene is TRBJ1-5, the V gene TRBV9; unclear D gene. Germline loops: CDR1 SGDLS, CDR2 YYNGEE. The CDR3 extends over 14 amino acids. V gave up 4 bases and J gave up 6 bases, with 14 bases separating them. The CDR3 region is CASSIAPAGQPQHF. The DNA for the CDR3 is TGTGCCAGCAGCATAGCTCCGGCGGGTCAGCCCCAGCATTTT.

CDR3 loop: CASSRFPQRQETQYF. The CDR3 DNA reads TGTGCCAGCAGCCGATTCCCCCAGCGACAAGAGACCCAGTACTTC. The chain uses TRBV7-9 and TRBJ2-5; no clear D gene. CDR3 length equals 15 residues. V was trimmed by 5 bases and J by 2 bases, leaving 15 bases between them. CDR1 is SEHNR and CDR2 is FQNEAQ in the germline V gene (reference sequence).

The chain uses TRBV4-1 and TRBJ2-2; TRBD2 aligns across 10 bases. The CDR3 sequence is 19 residues long. Germline-derived CDR1 and CDR2 are MGHRA and YSYEKL. V was pared by 2 bases and J by 6 bases, with 15 bases of the junction left unmatched. DNA of the CDR3: TGCGCCAGCAGCCAACCGATAGGGCTAGCGGGAGTAGCTGCCGGGGAGCTGTTTTTT. Its translation: CASSQPIGLAGVAAGELFF.

The chain recombines TRBV11-3 with TRBJ2-7; 13 nucleotides agree with TRBD2. After removal of 4 bases from V and 4 bases from J, the junction contained 10 bases not matched to a gene. CDR3 size: 17 residues. The germline CDR1 and CDR2 sequences are SGHNT and YENEEA. The CDR3 sequence is CASSSGTSGASSYEQYF. CDR3 nucleotide sequence: TGTGCCAGCAGCTCTGGGACTAGCGGGGCGTCCTCATACGAGCAGTACTTC.

The chain employs TRBV5-5 and TRBJ2-7; TRBD1 aligns across 9 bases. V lost 0 bases, J lost 0 bases, and 7 bases stayed unmatched. From germline, CDR1 is SGHKS and CDR2 YYEKEE (reference sequence). The CDR3 extends over 17 amino acids. The chain's CDR3 is CASSLVGTGIYSYEQYF. Here the CDR3 DNA reads TGTGCCAGCAGCTTGGTCGGGACAGGGATTTACTCCTACGAGCAGTACTTC.

The CDR3 nucleotides read TGTGCCAGCAGCTTAGCGGCAGGCGCCTATGGCTACACCTTC. This sequence encodes CASSLAAGAYGYTF. The rearrangement uses TRBV7-9 and TRBJ1-2; D ambiguous. V lost 0 bases and J 4 bases, leaving 9 bases between the germline ends. This CDR3 region has 14 residues. Germline CDR1 is SEHNR and CDR2 is FQNEAQ (reference sequence).

J is TRBJ2-7 and V is TRBV10-3, with 9 bases lining up with TRBD2. Losses at the gene ends were 2 bases for V and 4 bases for J; bases not matched to a gene: 3. Germline V lookup: CDR1 ENHRY, CDR2 SYGVKD. CDR3 length equals 14 residues. CDR3 DNA sequence: TGTGCCATCAGTGAGGGCGGGGGGGATTACGAGCAGTACTTC. Translation: CAISEGGGDYEQYF.